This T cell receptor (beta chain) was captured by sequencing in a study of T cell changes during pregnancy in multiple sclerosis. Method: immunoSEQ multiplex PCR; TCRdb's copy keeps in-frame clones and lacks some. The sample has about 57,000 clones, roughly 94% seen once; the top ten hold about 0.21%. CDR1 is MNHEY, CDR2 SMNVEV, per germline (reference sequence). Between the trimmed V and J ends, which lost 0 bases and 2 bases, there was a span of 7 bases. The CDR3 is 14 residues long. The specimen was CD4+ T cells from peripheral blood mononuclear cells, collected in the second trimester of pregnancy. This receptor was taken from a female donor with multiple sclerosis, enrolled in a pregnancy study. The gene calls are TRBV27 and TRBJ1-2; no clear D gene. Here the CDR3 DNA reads TGTGCCAGCAGTTTATCCGGGAACAACTATGGCTACACCTTC. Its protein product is CASSLSGNNYGYTF.